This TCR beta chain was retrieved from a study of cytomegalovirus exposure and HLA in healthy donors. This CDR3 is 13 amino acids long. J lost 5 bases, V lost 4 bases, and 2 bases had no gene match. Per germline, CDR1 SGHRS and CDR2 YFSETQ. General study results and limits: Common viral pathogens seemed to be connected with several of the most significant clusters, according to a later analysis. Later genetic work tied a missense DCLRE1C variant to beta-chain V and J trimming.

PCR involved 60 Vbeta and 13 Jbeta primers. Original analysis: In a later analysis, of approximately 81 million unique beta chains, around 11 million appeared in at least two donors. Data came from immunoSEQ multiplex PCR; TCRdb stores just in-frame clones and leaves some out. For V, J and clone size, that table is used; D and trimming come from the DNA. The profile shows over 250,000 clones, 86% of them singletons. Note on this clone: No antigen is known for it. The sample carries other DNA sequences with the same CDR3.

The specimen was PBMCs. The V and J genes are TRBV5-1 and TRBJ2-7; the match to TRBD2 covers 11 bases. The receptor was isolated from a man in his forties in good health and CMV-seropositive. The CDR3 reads CASSLAGGNEQYF. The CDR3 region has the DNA TGCGCCAGCAGCCTAGCGGGAGGTAACGAGCAGTACTTC.